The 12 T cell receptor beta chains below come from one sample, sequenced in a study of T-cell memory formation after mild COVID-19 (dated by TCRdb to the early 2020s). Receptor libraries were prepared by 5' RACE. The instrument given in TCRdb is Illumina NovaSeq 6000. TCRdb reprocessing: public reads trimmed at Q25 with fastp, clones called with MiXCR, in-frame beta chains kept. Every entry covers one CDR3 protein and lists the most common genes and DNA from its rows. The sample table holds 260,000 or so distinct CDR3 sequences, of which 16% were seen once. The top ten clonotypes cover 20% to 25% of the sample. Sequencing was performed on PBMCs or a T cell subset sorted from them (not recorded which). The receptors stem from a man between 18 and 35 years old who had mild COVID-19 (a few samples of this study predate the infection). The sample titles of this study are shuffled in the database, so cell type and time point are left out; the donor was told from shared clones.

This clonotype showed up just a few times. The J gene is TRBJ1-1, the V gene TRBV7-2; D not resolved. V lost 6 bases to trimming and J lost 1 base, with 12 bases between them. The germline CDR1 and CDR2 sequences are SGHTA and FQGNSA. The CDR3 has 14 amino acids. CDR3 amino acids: CASRPTPGNTEAFF. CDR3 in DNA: TGTGCCAGCAGACCTACCCCAGGGAACACTGAAGCTTTCTTT.

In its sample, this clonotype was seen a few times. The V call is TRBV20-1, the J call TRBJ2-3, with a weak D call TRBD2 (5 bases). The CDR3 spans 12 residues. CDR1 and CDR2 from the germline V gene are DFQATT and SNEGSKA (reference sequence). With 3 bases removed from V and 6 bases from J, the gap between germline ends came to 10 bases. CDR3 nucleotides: TGCAGTGCTAGTCTAGCATCCGATACGCAGTATTTT. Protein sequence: CSASLASDTQYF.

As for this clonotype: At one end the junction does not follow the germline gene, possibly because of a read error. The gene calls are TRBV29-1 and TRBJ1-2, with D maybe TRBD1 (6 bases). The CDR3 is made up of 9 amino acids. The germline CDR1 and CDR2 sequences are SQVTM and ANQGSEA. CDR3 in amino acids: CSVDGQPLF. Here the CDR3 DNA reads TGCAGCGTTGACGGACAGCCTCTCTTC.

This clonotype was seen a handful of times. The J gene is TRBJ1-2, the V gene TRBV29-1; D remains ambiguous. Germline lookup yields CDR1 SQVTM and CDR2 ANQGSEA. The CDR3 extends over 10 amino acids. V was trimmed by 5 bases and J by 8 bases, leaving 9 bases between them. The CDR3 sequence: CSVSEGGYTF. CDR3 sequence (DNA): TGCAGCGTTAGTGAGGGAGGCTACACCTTC.

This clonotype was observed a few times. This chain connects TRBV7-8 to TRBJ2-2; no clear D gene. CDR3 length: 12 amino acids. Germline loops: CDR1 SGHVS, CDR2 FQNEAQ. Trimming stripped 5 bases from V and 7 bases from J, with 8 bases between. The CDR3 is CASSPRIGELFF. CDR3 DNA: TGTGCCAGCAGCCCACGGATCGGGGAGCTGTTTTTT.

In DNA, the CDR3 is TGTGCCATCAGTGACAGCGCCTCTAGCACAGATACGCAGTATTTT. Amino acid sequence: CAISDSASSTDTQYF. The genes are TRBV10-3 and TRBJ2-3; D uncertain. Trimming shortened V by 3 bases and J by 0 bases, and 10 bases separated the two germline ends. The germline CDR1 and CDR2 sequences are ENHRY and SYGVKD. CDR3 length: 15 amino acids.

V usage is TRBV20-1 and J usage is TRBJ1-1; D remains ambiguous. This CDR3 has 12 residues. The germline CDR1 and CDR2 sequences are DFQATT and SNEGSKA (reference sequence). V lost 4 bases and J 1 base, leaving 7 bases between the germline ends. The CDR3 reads CSATTWNTEAFF. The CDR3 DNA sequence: TGCAGTGCTACTACTTGGAACACTGAAGCTTTCTTT.

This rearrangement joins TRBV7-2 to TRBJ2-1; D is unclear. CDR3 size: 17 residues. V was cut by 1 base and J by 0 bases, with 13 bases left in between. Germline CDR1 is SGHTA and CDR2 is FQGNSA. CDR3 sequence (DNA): TGTGCCAGCAGCTTAGGGCCCCAGAGAAGCTCCTACAATGAGCAGTTCTTC. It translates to CASSLGPQRSSYNEQFF.

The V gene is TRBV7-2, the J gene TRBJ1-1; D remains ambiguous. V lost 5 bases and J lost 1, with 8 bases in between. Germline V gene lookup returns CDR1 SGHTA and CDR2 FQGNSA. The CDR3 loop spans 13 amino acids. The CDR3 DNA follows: TGTGCCAGCAGCGATCAGAGGAACACTGAAGCTTTCTTT. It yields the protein CASSDQRNTEAFF. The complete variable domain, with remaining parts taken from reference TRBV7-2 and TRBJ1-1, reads GAGVSQSPSNKVTEKGKDVELRCDPISGHTALYWYRQSLGQGLEFLIYFQGNSAPDKSGLPSDRFSAERTGGSVSTLTIQRTQQEDSAVYLCASSDQRNTEAFFGQGTRLTVV.

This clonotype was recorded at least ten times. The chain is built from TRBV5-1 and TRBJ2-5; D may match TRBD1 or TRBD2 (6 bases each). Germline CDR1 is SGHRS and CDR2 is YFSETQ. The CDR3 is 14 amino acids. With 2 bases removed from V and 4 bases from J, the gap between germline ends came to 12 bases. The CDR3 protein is CASSFFGGRETQYF. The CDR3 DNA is TGCGCCAGCAGCTTTTTCGGGGGCCGAGAGACCCAGTACTTC.

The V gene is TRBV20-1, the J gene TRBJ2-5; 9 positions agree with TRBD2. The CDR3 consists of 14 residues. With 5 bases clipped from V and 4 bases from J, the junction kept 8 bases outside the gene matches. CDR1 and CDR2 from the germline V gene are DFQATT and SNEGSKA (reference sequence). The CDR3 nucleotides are TGCAGTGCTCCCACCCTAGCGGGGTTAGAGACCCAGTACTTC. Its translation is CSAPTLAGLETQYF.

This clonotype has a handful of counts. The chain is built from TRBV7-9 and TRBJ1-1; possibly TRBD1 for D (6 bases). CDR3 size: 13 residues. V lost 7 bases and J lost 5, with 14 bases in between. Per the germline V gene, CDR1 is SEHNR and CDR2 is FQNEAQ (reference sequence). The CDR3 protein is CASTEGGGTEAFF. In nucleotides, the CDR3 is TGTGCCAGCACAGAAGGAGGGGGAACTGAAGCTTTCTTT.